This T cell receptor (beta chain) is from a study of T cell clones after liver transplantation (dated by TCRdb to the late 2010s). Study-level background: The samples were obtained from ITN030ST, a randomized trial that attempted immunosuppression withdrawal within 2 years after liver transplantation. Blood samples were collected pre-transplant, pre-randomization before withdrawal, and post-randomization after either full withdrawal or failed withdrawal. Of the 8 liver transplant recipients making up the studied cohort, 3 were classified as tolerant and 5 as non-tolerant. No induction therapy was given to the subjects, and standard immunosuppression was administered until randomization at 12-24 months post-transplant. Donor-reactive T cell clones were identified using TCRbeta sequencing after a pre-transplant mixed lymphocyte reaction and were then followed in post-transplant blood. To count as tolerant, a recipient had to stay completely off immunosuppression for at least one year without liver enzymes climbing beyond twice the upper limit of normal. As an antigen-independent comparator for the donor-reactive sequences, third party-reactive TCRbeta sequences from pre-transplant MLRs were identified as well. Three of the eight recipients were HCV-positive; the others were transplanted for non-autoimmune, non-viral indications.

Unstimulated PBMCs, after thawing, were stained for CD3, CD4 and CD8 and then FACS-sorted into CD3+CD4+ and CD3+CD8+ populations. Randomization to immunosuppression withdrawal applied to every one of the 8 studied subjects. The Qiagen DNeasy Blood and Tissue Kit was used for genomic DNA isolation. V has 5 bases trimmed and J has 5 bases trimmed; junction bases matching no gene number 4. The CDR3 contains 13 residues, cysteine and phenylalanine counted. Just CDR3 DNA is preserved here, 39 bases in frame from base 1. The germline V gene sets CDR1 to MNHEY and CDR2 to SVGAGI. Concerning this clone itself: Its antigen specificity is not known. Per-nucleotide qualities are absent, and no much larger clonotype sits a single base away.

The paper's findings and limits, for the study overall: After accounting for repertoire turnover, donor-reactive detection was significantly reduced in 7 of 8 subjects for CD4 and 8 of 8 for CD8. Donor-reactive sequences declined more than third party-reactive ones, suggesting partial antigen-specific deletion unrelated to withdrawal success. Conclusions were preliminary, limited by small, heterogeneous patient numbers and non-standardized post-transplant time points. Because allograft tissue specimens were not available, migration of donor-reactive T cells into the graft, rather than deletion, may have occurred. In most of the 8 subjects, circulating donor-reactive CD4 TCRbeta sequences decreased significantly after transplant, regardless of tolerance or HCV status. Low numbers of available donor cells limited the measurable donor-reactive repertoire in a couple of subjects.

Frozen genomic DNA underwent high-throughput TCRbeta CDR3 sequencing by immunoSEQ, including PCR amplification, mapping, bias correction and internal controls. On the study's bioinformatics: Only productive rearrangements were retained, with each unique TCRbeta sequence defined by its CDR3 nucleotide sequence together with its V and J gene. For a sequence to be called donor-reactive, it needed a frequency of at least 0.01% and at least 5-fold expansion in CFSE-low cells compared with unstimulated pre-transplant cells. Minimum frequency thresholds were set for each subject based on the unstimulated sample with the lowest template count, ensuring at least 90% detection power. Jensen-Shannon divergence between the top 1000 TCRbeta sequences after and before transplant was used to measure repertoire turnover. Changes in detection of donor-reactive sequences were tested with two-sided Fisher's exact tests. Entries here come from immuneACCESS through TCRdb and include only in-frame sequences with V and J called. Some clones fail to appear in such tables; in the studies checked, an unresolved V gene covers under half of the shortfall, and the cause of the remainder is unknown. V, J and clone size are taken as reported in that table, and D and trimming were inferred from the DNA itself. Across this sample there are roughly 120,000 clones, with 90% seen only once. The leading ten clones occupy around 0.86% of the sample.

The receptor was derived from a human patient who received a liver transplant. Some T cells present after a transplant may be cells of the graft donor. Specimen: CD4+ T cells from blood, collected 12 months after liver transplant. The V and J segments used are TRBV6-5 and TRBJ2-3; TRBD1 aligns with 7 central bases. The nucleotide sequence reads TGTGCCAGCAGTCCCCGGACAGGAGATACGCAGTATTTT. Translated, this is CASSPRTGDTQYF.